This TCR beta chain is from a study of T cell responses to AZD1222 COVID-19 vaccine. The CDR3 totals 21 residues. Germline V gives CDR1 LGHNT, CDR2 FRNRAP. Trimming took 6 bases from V and 0 from J; bases not matched to a gene: 20. This table comes from immunoSEQ multiplex PCR, and its TCRdb copy is limited to in-frame clones, with some not included. The sample carries under 100,000 clones, around nine tenths recorded once. The chain recombines TRBV12-5 with TRBJ1-6; 7 bases fit TRBD1. The sample consisted of peripheral blood, taken 28 days after the second AZD1222 dose. This sequence was found in an adult who received the AZD1222 COVID-19 vaccine. The CDR3 DNA reads as TGTGCTAGTGGGCCCCTAGGAGGGGGCCTATTCCTGAGCTCCTATAATTCACCCCTCCACTTT. Amino acid sequence: CASGPLGGGLFLSSYNSPLHF. Full variable domain (rest looked up from reference TRBV12-5 and TRBJ1-6): DARVTQTPRHKVTEMGQEVTMRCQPILGHNTVFWYRQTMMQGLELLAYFRNRAPLDDSGMPKDRFSAEMPDATLATLKIQPSEPRDSAVYFCASGPLGGGLFLSSYNSPLHFGNGTRLTVT.